This T cell receptor beta chain was recovered during a study of CD8 T cells in ankylosing spondylitis. The study, taken as a whole, reports: Disease-linked clones bore a CD8+ phenotype and were relatively rare in peripheral blood. In synovial fluid and blood from reactive arthritis, some motif variants were previously reported. A TCR beta motif of about 8 highly homologous variants appeared characteristic of ankylosing spondylitis blood. Significant enrichment of disease-linked clones was reportedly seen in matched ankylosing spondylitis synovial fluid.

Quantitative 5'-RACE with molecular barcodes was used to make the TCR beta libraries. TCRdb processed the 5' RACE reads anew with MiXCR; each CDR3 protein has one entry. The sample lists about 460,000 distinct CDR3 sequences; less than 6% were seen once. Trimming at V came to 7 bases and at J to 9 bases, leaving 14 bases not matched to a gene. CDR3 length: 14 amino acids. The germline V gene has CDR1 SGHTA and CDR2 FQGNSA. A word on this clonotype: No antigen is known for it.

The sample was blood, either unsorted or a sorted T cell fraction (not recorded which). This clonotype was obtained from a male donor with ankylosing spondylitis. The chain carries TRBV7-2 and TRBJ2-7, with 8 bases aligning to TRBD1. In DNA, the CDR3 is TGTGCCAGCAACCGACAGGGGAATTTTGAGGGGCAGTACTTC. Translated: CASNRQGNFEGQYF.